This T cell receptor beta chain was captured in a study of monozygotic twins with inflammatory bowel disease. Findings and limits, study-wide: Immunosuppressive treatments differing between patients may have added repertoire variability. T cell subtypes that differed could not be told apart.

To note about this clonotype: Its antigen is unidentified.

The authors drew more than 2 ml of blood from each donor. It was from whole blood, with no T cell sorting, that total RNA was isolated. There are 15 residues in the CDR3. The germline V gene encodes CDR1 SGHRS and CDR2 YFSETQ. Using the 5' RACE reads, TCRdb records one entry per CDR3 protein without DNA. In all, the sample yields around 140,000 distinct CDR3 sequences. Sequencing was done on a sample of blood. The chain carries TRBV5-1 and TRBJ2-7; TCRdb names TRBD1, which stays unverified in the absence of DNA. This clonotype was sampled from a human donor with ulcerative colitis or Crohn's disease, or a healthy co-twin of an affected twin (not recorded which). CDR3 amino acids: CASSLAPGQGYEQYF.